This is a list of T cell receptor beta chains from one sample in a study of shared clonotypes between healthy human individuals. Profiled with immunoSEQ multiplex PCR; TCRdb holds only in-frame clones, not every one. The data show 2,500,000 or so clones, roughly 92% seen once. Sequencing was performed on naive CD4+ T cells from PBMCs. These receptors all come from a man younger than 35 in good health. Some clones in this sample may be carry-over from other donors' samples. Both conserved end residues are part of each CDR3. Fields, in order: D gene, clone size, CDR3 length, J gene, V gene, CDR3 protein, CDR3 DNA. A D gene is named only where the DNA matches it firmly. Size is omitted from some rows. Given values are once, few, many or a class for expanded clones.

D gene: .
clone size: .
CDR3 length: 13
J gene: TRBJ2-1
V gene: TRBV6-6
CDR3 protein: CASSSPGENEQFF
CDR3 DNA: TGTGCCAGCAGTTCCCCCGGGGAGAATGAGCAGTTCTTC

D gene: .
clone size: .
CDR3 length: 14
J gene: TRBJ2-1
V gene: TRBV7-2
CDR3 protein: CASSLALGGLGQFF
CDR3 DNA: TGTGCCAGCAGCTTAGCGCTGGGAGGACTGGGGCAGTTCTTC

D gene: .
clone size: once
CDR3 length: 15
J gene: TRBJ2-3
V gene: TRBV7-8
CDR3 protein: CASSWTSGRTDTQYF
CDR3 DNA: TGTGCCAGCAGCTGGACTTCGGGACGCACAGATACGCAGTATTTT

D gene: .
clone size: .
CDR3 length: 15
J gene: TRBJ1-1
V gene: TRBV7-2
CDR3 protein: CASSYLGPLNTEAFF
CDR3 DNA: TGTGCCAGCAGTTACCTGGGACCGTTGAACACTGAAGCTTTCTTT

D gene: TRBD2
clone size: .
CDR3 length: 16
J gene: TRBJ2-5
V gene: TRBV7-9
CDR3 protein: CASSSRLAGGRETQYF
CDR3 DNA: TGTGCCAGCAGCTCGAGACTAGCGGGAGGCCGGGAGACCCAGTACTTC

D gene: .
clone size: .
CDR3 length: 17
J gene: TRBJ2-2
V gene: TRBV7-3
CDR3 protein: CASSDRAAGGLSGELFF
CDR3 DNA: TGTGCCAGCAGCGACCGGGCCGCCGGGGGTTTGTCCGGGGAGCTGTTTTTT

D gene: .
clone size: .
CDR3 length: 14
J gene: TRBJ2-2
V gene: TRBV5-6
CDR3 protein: CASSLNGRTGELFF
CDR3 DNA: TGTGCCAGCAGCTTAAATGGGCGGACCGGGGAGCTGTTTTTT

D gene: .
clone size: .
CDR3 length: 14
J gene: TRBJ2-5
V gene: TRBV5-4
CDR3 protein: CASSQSGGGETQYF
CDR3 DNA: TGTGCCAGCAGCCAAAGCGGAGGGGGAGAGACCCAGTACTTC

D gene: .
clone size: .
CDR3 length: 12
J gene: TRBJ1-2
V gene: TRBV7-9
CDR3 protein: CASSWRTDGYTF
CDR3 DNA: TGTGCCAGCAGCTGGAGGACAGATGGCTACACCTTC

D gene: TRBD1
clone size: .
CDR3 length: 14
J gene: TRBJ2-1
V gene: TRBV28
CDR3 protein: CASRKRTGPNEQFF
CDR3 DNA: TGTGCCAGCAGGAAGAGGACAGGCCCGAATGAGCAGTTCTTC

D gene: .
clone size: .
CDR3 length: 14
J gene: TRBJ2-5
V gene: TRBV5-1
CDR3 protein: CASSPGAKQETQYF
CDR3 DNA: TGCGCCAGCAGCCCGGGGGCCAAGCAAGAGACCCAGTACTTC

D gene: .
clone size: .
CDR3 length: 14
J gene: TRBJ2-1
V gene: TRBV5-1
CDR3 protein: CASSYGKGSGEQFF
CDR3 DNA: TGCGCCAGCAGCTACGGGAAAGGGTCTGGTGAGCAGTTCTTC

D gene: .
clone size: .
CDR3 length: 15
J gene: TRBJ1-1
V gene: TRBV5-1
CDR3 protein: CASSLTPTGAAEAFF
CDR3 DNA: TGCGCCAGCAGCTTAACCCCGACAGGAGCTGCTGAAGCTTTCTTT

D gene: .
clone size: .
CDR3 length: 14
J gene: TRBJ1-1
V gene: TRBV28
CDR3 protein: CASRNDMRATEAFF
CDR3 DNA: TGTGCCAGCAGAAACGACATGCGGGCCACTGAAGCTTTCTTT

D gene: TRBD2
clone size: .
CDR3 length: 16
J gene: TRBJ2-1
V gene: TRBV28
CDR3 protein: CASSSTGTTPSNEQFF
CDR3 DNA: TGTGCCAGCAGTTCAACCGGGACTACCCCTTCCAATGAGCAGTTCTTC

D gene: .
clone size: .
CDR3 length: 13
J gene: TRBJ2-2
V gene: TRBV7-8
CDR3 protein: CASSLAGTGELFF
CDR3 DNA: TGTGCCAGCAGCTTGGCAGGTACCGGGGAGCTGTTTTTT

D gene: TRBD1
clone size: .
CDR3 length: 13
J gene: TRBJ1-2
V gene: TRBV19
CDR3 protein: CASSFGQDYGYTF
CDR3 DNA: TGTGCCAGTAGTTTTGGACAGGACTATGGCTACACCTTC